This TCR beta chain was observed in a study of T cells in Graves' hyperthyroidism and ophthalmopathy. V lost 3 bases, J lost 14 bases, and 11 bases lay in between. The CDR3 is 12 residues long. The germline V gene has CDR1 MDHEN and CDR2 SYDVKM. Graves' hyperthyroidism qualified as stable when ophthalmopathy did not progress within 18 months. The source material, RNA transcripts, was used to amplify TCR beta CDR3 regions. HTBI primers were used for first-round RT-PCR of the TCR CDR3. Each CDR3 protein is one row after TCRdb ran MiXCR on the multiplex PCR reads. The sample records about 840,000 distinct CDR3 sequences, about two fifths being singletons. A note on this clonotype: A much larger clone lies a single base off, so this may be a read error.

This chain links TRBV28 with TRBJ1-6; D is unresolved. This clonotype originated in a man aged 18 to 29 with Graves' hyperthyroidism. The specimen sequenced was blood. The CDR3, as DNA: TGTGCCAGCAGTTTCCCCGGCTCATCCCTCCACTTT. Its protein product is CASSFPGSSLHF.